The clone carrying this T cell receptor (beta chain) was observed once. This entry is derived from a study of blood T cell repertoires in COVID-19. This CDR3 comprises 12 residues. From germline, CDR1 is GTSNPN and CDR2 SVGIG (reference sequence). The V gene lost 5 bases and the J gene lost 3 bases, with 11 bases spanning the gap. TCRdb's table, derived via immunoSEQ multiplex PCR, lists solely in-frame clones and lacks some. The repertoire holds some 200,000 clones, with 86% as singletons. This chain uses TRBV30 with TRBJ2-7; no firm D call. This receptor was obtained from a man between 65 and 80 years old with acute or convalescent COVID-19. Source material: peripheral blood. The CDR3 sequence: CAWGSTVYEQYF. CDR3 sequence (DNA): TGTGCCTGGGGCAGCACAGTCTACGAGCAGTACTTC.